These T cell receptor beta chains were read from a single sample in a study of cytomegalovirus exposure and HLA in healthy donors. Sequencing used immunoSEQ multiplex PCR; TCRdb keeps in-frame clones, though not all of them. Here the sample spans under 200,000 clones, around 75% being singletons. The material sequenced was PBMCs. These receptors originate from a woman aged 25 to 39 in good health and CMV-seropositive. Each CDR3 is given with its conserved first and last residue. A D gene is named only where the DNA matches it firmly. Clone size appears in some rows only: once, few, many, or a class for an expanded clone.

V gene	J gene	D gene	CDR3 length	clone size	CDR3 protein	CDR3 DNA
TRBV6-1	TRBJ1-6	NA	16	NA	CASSELGRRDLSPLHF	TGTGCCAGCAGTGAACTAGGCCGCAGGGATCTCTCACCCCTCCACTTT
TRBV4-1	TRBJ1-1	TRBD1	18	few	CASSQLRTGQWMNTEAFF	TGCGCCAGCAGCCAATTGCGGACAGGGCAATGGATGAACACTGAAGCTTTCTTT
TRBV5-1	TRBJ2-7	NA	14	NA	CASSLDGRTDEQYF	TGCGCCAGCAGCTTGGACGGGAGAACAGACGAGCAGTACTTC
TRBV9	TRBJ2-3	NA	17	few	CASSHHRDSFSTDTQYF	TGTGCCAGCAGCCATCACCGGGACTCATTTAGCACAGATACGCAGTATTTT
TRBV6-1	TRBJ2-7	TRBD1	15	few	CASGTGGEELTGRYF	TGTGCCAGCGGGACAGGGGGCGAAGAACTGACGGGTCGGTACTTC
TRBV7-9	TRBJ2-2	NA	15	NA	CASSLYIGQTGELFF	TGTGCCAGCAGCTTATACATCGGACAGACCGGGGAGCTGTTTTTT
TRBV9	TRBJ1-1	NA	14	NA	CASSVEVWDTEAFF	TGTGCCAGCAGCGTCGAGGTTTGGGACACTGAAGCTTTCTTT
TRBV10-3	TRBJ1-1	NA	14	NA	CAISESWEGAEAFF	TGTGCCATCAGTGAGTCATGGGAGGGGGCTGAAGCTTTCTTT
TRBV6-5	TRBJ1-4	TRBD1	13	NA	CASSLGQGEKLFF	TGTGCCAGCAGTTTGGGACAGGGGGAGAAACTGTTTTTT
TRBV7-6	TRBJ2-7	NA	14	NA	CASSLVPGAYEQYF	TGTGCCAGCAGCTTAGTGCCAGGGGCCTACGAGCAGTACTTC
TRBV7-9	TRBJ1-4	NA	18	NA	CSSSFGTSSPSLNEKLFF	TGTTCCAGCAGCTTCGGGACTTCGTCTCCGTCTCTTAATGAAAAACTGTTTTTT
TRBV15	TRBJ1-3	NA	15	NA	CATSRDLGSGNTIYF	TGTGCCACCAGCAGAGATCTCGGCTCTGGAAACACCATATATTTT
TRBV5-6	TRBJ1-3	NA	16	few	CASSLLVQARGNTIYF	TGTGCCAGCAGCTTGCTGGTCCAAGCCCGAGGAAACACCATATATTTT
TRBV7-9	TRBJ2-7	TRBD1	14	NA	CASLGQGSSYEQYF	TGTGCCAGCCTTGGACAGGGGAGCTCCTACGAGCAGTACTTC
TRBV4-1	TRBJ2-3	TRBD2	15	NA	CASSPSGGGTDTQYF	TGCGCCAGCAGCCCCTCCGGGGGGGGCACAGATACGCAGTATTTT
TRBV18	TRBJ1-2	TRBD1	15	NA	CASSPPLSGGFGYTF	TGTGCCAGCTCACCACCGTTGTCAGGGGGATTCGGCTACACCTTC
TRBV13	TRBJ2-3	TRBD2	15	NA	CASSLGGYGIDTQYF	TGTGCCAGCAGCCTGGGGGGGTACGGAATAGATACGCAGTATTTT
TRBV2	TRBJ1-1	NA	14	NA	CASSVFRRNTEAFF	TGTGCCAGCAGTGTATTCAGGCGGAACACTGAAGCTTTCTTT
TRBV6-1	TRBJ2-3	NA	12	NA	CASTRVTDTQYF	TGTGCCAGCACGAGGGTTACAGATACGCAGTATTTT
TRBV7-9	TRBJ1-5	NA	15	NA	CASSFGPGVGQPQHF	TGTGCCAGCAGCTTTGGTCCAGGGGTGGGTCAGCCCCAGCATTTT
TRBV5-6	TRBJ1-4	TRBD1	16	NA	CASSLAGQGSYEKLFF	TGTGCCAGCAGCTTGGCCGGACAGGGGTCGTATGAAAAACTGTTTTTT
TRBV27	TRBJ2-5	TRBD2	16	NA	CASSLSRLATTREQYF	TGTGCCAGCAGTTTAAGCCGACTAGCGACGACGAGAGAGCAGTACTTC
TRBV4-1	TRBJ2-2	TRBD1	16	NA	CASSQGGTGVIGELFF	TGCGCCAGCAGCCAAGGAGGGACAGGGGTGATCGGGGAGCTGTTTTTT
TRBV5-6	TRBJ2-3	NA	15	NA	CASRRLWGGGDTQYF	TGTGCCAGCAGAAGGTTGTGGGGAGGGGGGGATACGCAGTATTTT
TRBV5-1	TRBJ1-2	TRBD1	13	NA	CASSPGTVYGYTF	TGCGCCAGCAGCCCCGGGACAGTCTATGGCTACACCTTC
TRBV6-1	TRBJ2-7	NA	14	NA	CASSEADRDYEQYF	TGTGCCAGCAGTGAAGCGGACAGAGACTACGAGCAGTACTTC